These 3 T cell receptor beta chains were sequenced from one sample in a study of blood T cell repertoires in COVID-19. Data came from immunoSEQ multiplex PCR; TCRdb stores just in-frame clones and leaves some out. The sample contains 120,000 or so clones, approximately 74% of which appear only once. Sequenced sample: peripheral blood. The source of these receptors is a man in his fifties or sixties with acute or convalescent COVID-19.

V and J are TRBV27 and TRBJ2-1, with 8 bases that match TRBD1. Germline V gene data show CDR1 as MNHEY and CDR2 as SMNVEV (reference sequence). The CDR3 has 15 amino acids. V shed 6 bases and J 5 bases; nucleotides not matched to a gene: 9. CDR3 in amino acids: CASSGGQGKNNEQFF. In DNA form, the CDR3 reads TGTGCCAGCAGCGGTGGACAGGGAAAAAACAATGAGCAGTTCTTC.

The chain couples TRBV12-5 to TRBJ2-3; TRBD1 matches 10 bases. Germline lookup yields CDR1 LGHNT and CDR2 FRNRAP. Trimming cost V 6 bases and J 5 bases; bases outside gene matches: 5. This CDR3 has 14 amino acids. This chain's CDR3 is CASGRDRGLDTQYF. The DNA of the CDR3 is TGTGCTAGTGGACGGGACAGGGGTCTAGATACGCAGTATTTT.

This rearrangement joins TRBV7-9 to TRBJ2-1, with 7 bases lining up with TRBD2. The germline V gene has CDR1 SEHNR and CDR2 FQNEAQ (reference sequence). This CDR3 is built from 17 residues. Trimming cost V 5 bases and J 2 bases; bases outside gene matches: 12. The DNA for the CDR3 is TGTGCCAGCAGCCACGAGGGTCTACTAGCGACCTACAATGAGCAGTTCTTC. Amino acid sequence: CASSHEGLLATYNEQFF.